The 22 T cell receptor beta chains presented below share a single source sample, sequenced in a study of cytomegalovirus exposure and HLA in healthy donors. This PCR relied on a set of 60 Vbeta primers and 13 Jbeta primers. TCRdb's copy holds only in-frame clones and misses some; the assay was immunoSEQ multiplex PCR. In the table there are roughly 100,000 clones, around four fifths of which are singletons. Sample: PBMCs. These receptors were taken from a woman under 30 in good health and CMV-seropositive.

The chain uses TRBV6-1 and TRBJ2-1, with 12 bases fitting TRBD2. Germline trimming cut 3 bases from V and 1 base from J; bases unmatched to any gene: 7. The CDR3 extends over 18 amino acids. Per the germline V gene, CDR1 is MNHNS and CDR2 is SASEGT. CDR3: CASSEWLAGGGSYNEQFF. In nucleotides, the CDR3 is TGTGCCAGCAGTGAGTGGCTAGCGGGAGGGGGGTCCTACAATGAGCAGTTCTTC.

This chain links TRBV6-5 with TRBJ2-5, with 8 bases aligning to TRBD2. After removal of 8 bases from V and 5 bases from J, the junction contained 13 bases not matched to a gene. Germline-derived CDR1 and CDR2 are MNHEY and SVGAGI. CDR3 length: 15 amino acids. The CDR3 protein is CASGRVGGATETQYF. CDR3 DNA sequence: TGTGCCAGCGGCCGGGTCGGGGGGGCTACGGAGACCCAGTACTTC.

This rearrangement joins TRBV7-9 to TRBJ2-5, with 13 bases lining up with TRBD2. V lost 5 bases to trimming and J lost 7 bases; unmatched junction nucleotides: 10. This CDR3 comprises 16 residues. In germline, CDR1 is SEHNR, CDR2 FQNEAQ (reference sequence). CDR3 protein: CASSAGTSGVAGTQYF. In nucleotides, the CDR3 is TGTGCCAGCAGCGCGGGGACTAGCGGGGTGGCGGGGACCCAGTACTTC.

The CDR3 protein is CASSRETSGLYEQYF. In DNA form, the CDR3 reads TGTGCCAGCAGCCGAGAAACTAGCGGACTATACGAGCAGTACTTC. The V call is TRBV4-2, the J call TRBJ2-7; 8 bases are a match to TRBD2. Germline values: CDR1 LGHNA, CDR2 YNFKEQ. Losses at the gene ends were 4 bases for V and 4 bases for J; bases not matched to a gene: 9. The CDR3 contains 15 residues.

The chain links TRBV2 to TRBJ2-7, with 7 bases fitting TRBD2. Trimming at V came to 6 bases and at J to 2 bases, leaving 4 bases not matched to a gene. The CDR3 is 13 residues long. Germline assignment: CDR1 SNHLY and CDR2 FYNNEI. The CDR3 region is CASSSGGPYEQYF. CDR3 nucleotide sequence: TGTGCCAGCAGCTCGGGAGGCCCCTACGAGCAGTACTTC.

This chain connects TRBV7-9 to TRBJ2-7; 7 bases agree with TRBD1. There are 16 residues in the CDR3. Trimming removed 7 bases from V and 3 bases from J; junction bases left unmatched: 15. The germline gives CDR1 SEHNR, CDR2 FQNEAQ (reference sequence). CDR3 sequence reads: CASKSDGTGDLYEQYF. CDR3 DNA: TGTGCCAGCAAGTCAGACGGAACAGGGGACCTCTACGAGCAGTACTTC.

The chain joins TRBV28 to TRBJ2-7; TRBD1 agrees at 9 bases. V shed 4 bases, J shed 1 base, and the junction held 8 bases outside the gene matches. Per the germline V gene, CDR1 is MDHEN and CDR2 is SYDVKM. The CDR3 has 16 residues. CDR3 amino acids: CASSSLRTGDSYEQYF. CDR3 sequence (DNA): TGTGCCAGCAGTTCCTTAAGGACAGGGGATTCCTACGAGCAGTACTTC. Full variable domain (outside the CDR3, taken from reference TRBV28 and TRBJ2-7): DVKVTQSSRYLVKRTGEKVFLECVQDMDHENMFWYRQDPGLGLRLIYFSYDVKMKEKGDIPEGYSVSREKKERFSLILESASTNQTSMYLCASSSLRTGDSYEQYFGPGTRLTVT.

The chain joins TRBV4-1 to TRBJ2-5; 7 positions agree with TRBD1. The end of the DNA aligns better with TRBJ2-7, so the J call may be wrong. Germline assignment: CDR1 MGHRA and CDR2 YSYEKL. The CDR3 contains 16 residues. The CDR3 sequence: CASSQAQRTGSYEQYF. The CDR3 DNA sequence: TGCGCCAGCAGCCAAGCCCAACGGACAGGAAGCTACGAGCAGTACTTC.

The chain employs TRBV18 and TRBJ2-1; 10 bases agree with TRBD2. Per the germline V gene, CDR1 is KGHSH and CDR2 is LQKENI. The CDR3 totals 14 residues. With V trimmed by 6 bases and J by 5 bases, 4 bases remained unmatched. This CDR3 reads CASSPLAGDNEQFF. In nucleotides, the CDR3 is TGTGCCAGCTCCCCTCTAGCGGGGGACAATGAGCAGTTCTTC.

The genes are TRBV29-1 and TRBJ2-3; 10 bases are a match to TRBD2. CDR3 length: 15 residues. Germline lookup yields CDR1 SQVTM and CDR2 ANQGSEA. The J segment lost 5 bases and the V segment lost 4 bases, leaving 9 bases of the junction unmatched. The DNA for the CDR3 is TGCAGCGTTGGCCTAGCGGGAGATCCTGGAGATACGCAGTATTTT. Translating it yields CSVGLAGDPGDTQYF.

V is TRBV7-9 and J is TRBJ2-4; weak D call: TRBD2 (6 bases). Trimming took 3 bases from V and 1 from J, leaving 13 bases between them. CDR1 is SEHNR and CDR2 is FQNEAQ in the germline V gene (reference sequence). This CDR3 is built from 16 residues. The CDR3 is CASSFPDGGAKNIQYF. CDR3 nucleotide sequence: TGTGCCAGCAGCTTCCCCGACGGGGGTGCCAAAAACATTCAGTACTTC.

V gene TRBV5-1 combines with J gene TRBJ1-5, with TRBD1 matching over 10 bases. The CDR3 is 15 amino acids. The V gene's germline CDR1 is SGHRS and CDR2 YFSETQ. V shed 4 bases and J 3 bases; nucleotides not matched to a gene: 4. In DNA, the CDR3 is TGCGCCAGCAGCAGGACAGGGGGTGACAATCAGCCCCAGCATTTT. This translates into CASSRTGGDNQPQHF.

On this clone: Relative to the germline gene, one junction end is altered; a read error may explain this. CDR3 region: CASSLAHAEYYEQYF. The CDR3 DNA follows: TGTGCTAGCAGCTTAGCGCATGCAGAATACTACGAGCAGTACTTC. This sequence joins TRBV7-7 and TRBJ2-7; D possibly corresponds to TRBD2 (5 bases). CDR1 and CDR2 from the germline V gene are SSHAT and FNYEAQ (reference sequence). This CDR3 spans 15 amino acids.

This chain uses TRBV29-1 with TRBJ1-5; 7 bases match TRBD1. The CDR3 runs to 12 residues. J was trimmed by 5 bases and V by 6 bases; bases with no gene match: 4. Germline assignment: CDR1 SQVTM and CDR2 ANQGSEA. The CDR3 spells CSVRQGDQPQHF. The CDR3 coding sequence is TGCAGCGTGCGACAGGGCGATCAGCCCCAGCATTTT.

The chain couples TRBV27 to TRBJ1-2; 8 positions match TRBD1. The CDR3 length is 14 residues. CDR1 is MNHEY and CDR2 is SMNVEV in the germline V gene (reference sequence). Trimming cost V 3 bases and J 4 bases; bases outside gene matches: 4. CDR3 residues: CASSLGDRGYGYTF. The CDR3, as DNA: TGTGCCAGCAGTTTGGGTGACAGGGGCTATGGCTACACCTTC.

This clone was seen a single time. CDR3 in amino acids: CATSRDPREQFF. Here the CDR3 DNA reads TGTGCCACCAGCAGAGATCCTAGGGAGCAGTTCTTC. V is TRBV15 and J is TRBJ2-1; D is uncertain. This CDR3 has 12 residues. CDR1 and CDR2 from the germline V gene are LNHNV and YYDKDF (reference sequence). Between the trimmed V and J ends, which lost 0 bases and 10 bases, there was a span of 7 bases.

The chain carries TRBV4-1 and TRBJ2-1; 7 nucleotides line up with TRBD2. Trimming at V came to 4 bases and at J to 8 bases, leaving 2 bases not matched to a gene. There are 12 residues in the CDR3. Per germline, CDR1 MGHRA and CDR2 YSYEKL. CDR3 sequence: CASSPRGDEQFF. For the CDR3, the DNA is TGCGCCAGCAGCCCCCGGGGGGATGAGCAGTTCTTC.

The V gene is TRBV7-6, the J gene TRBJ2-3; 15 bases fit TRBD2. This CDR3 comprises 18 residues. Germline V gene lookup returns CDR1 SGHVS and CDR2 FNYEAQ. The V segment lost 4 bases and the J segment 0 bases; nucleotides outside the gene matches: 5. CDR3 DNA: TGTGCCAGCAGCTCTGGACTAGCGGGGGGGCAGAGCACAGATACGCAGTATTTT. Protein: CASSSGLAGGQSTDTQYF.

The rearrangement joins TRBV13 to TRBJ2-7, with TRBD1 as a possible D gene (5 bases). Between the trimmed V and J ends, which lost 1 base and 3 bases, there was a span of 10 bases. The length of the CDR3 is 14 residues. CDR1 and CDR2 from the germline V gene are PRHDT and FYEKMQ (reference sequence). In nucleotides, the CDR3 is TGTGCCAGCAGCTTAGTAGGGGCCCACTACGAGCAGTACTTC. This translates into CASSLVGAHYEQYF.

CDR3 sequence reads: CASSSPGTQGNVLTF. CDR3 nucleotides: TGTGCCAGCAGTTCACCCGGGACACAAGGCAACGTCCTGACTTTC. This sequence joins TRBV28 and TRBJ2-6; tentatively, D is TRBD1 (6 bases). The V gene's germline CDR1 is MDHEN and CDR2 SYDVKM. The CDR3 loop spans 15 amino acids. V was trimmed by 4 bases and J by 9 bases, leaving 16 bases between them.

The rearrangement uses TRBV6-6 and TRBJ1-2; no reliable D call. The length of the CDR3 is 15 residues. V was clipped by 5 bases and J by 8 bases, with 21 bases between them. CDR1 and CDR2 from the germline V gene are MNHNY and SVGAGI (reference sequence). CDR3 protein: CASSPREEFRTGYTF. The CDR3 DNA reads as TGTGCCAGCAGTCCTCGAGAGGAATTCCGCACCGGCTACACCTTC.

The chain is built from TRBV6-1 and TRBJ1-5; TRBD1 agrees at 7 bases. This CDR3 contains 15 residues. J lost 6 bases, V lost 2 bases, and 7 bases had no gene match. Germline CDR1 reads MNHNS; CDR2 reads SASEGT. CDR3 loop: CASSEPDRVGQPQHF. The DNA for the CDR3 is TGTGCCAGCAGTGAACCTGACAGGGTGGGTCAGCCCCAGCATTTT.